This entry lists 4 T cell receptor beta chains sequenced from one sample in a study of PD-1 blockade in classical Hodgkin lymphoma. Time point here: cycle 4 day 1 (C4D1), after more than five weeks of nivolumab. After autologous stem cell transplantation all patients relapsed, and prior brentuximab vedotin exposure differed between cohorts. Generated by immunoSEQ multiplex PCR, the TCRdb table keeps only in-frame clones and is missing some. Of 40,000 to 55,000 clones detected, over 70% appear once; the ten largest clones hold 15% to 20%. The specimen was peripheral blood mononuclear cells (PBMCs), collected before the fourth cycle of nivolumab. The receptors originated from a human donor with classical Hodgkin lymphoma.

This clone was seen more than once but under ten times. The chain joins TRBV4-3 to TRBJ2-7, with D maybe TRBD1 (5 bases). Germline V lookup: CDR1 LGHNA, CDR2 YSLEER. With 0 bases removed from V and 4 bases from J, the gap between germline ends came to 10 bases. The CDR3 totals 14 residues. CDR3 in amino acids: CASSQESGWYEQYF. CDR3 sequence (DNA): TGCGCCAGCAGCCAAGAGTCAGGGTGGTACGAGCAGTACTTC.

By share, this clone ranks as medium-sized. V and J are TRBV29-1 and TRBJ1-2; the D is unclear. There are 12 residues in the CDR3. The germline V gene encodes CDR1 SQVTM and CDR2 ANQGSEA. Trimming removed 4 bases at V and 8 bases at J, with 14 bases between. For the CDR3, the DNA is TGCAGCGTTGGCTCGGTTGATGGAGGCTACACCTTC. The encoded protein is CSVGSVDGGYTF.

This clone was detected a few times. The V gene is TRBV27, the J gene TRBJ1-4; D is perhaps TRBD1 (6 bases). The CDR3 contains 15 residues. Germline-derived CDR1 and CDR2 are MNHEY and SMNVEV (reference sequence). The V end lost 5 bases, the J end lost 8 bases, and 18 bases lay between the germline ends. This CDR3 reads CASSPGAEPWEKLFF. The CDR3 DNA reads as TGTGCCAGCAGTCCAGGGGCGGAACCCTGGGAAAAACTGTTTTTT.

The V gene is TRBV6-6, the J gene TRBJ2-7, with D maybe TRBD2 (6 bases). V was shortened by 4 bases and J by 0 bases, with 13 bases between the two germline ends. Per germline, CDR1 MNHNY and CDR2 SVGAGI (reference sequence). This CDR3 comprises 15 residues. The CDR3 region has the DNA TGTGCCAGCAGTTCGATAGCGGAGAGCTCCTACGAGCAGTACTTC. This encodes CASSSIAESSYEQYF.